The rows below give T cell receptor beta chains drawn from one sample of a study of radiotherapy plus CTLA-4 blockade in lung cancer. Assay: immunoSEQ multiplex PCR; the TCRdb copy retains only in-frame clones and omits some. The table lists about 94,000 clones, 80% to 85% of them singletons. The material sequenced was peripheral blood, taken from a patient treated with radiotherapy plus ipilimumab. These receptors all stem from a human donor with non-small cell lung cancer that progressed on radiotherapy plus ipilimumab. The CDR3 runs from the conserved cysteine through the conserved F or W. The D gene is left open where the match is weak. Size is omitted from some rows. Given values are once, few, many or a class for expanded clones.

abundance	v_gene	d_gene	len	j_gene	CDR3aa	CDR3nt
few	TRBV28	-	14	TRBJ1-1	CASTTNAGRTEAFF	TGTGCCAGCACCACCAACGCAGGGAGAACTGAAGCTTTCTTT
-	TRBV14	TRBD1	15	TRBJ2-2	CASSRDRVPAGELFF	TGTGCCAGCAGCCGTGACAGGGTGCCCGCCGGGGAGCTGTTTTTT
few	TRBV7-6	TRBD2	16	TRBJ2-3	CASSSRTSGSGDTQYF	TGTGCCAGCAGCTCCAGAACTAGCGGGAGTGGAGATACGCAGTATTTT
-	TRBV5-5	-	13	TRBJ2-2	CASSLGLTGELFF	TGTGCCAGCAGCTTGGGGTTAACTGGGGAGCTGTTTTTT
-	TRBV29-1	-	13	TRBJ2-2	CSVEWRGTGELFF	TGCAGCGTTGAGTGGCGAGGGACCGGGGAGCTGTTTTTT
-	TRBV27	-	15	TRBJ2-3	CASSFNAAAPDTQYF	TGTGCCAGCAGTTTCAATGCGGCAGCCCCAGATACGCAGTATTTT
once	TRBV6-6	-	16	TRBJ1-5	CASKKHRDNSNQPQHF	TGTGCCAGCAAGAAACACAGAGACAATAGCAATCAGCCCCAGCATTTT
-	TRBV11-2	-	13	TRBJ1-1	CASSRGAEWEAFF	TGTGCCAGCAGCCGGGGGGCGGAGTGGGAAGCTTTCTTT
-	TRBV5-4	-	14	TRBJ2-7	CASSPRESLHEQYF	TGTGCCAGCAGCCCACGGGAATCGCTCCACGAGCAGTACTTC
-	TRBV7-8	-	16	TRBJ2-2	CASSLGFSGVSGELFF	TGTGCCAGCAGCTTAGGGTTTAGCGGTGTATCCGGGGAGCTGTTTTTT
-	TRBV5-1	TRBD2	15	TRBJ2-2	CASSSTLAGTGELFF	TGCGCCAGCAGCTCGACGTTAGCGGGAACCGGGGAGCTGTTTTTT
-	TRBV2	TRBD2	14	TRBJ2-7	CASSRGTSGYEQYF	TGTGCCAGCAGCAGGGGGACTAGCGGCTACGAGCAGTACTTC
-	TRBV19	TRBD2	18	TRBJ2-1	CASSIGGLARKQDNEQFF	TGTGCCAGTAGTATTGGCGGACTAGCTAGAAAACAGGACAATGAGCAGTTCTTC
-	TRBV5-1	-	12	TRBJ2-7	CASRLGGGEQYF	TGCGCCAGCAGGTTAGGGGGGGGCGAGCAGTACTTC
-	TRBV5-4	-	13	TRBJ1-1	CASTPTVNTEAFF	TGTGCCAGCACCCCGACAGTGAACACTGAAGCTTTCTTT
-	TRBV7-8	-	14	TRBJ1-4	CASSNQGFGEKLFF	TGTGCCAGCAGCAACCAGGGTTTTGGTGAAAAACTGTTTTTT
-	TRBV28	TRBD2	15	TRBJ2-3	CASRQLAGGPDTQYF	TGTGCCAGCAGACAGCTAGCGGGAGGGCCGGATACGCAGTATTTT
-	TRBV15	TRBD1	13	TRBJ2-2	CATSRAGGRELFF	TGTGCCACCAGCAGAGCAGGGGGTCGGGAGCTGTTTTTT
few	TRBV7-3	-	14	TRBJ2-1	CASSLNGIYNEQFF	TGTGCCAGCAGCTTAAATGGAATCTACAATGAGCAGTTCTTC
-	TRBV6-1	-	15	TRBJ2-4	CASSARGLNVDIQYF	TGTGCCAGCAGTGCGAGGGGACTCAATGTCGACATTCAGTACTTC
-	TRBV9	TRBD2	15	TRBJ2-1	CASSELAGYYNEQFF	TGTGCCAGCAGCGAACTAGCGGGGTACTACAATGAGCAGTTCTTC
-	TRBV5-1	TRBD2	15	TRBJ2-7	CASSYLAGEVDEQYF	TGCGCCAGCAGCTACTTAGCGGGAGAAGTCGATGAGCAGTACTTC
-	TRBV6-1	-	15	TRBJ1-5	CASSEGGTVNQPQHF	TGTGCCAGCAGTGAAGGGGGGACCGTGAATCAGCCCCAGCATTTT
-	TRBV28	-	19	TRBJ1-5	CASSLFSGTGGLANQPQHF	TGTGCCAGCAGTTTATTCTCGGGAACAGGAGGACTAGCAAATCAGCCCCAGCATTTT
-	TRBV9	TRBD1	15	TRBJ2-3	CASSARDRLTDTQYF	TGTGCCAGCAGCGCTAGGGACAGGCTCACAGATACGCAGTATTTT
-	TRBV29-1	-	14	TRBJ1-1	CSVEDRGWFSEAFF	TGCAGCGTTGAAGACCGGGGTTGGTTTTCTGAAGCTTTCTTT
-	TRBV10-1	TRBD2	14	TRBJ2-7	CASSAGTSGTVQYF	TGCGCCAGCAGTGCCGGGACTAGCGGGACTGTGCAGTACTTC
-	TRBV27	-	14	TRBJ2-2	CASSLEPSAGELFF	TGTGCCAGCAGTTTAGAGCCGTCCGCCGGGGAGCTGTTTTTT
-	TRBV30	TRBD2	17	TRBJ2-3	CAWTPPGRTIRTDTQYF	TGTGCCTGGACCCCTCCCGGGAGGACAATCCGCACAGATACGCAGTATTTT
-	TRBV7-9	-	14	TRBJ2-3	CASSRELVSDTQYF	TGTGCCAGCAGCAGAGAGCTGGTCTCAGATACGCAGTATTTT
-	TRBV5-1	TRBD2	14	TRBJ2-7	CASSFGGGNREQYF	TGCGCCAGCAGCTTTGGGGGAGGGAATCGCGAGCAGTACTTC
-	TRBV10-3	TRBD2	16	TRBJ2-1	CAISESLSGRGNEQFF	TGTGCCATCAGTGAGTCGCTTAGCGGGAGAGGCAATGAGCAGTTCTTC
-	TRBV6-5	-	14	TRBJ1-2	CASSEGLGEEGYTF	TGTGCCAGCAGCGAAGGTTTGGGTGAAGAGGGCTACACCTTC
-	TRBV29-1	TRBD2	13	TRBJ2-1	CSGSSSGSNEQFF	TGCAGCGGGTCGTCTAGCGGGAGTAATGAGCAGTTCTTC
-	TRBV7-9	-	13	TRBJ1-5	CASSAGPNQPQHF	TGTGCCAGCAGCGCGGGCCCTAATCAGCCCCAGCATTTT
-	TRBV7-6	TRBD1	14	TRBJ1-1	CASSLSQGADEAFF	TGTGCCAGCAGCTTATCCCAGGGGGCCGATGAAGCTTTCTTT
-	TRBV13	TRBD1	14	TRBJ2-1	CASTLGQSNNEQFF	TGTGCCAGCACCCTGGGACAGAGTAACAATGAGCAGTTCTTC
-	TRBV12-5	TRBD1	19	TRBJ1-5	CASGLNRDRVEYSNQPQHF	TGTGCTAGTGGTTTGAACCGGGACAGGGTCGAATATAGCAATCAGCCCCAGCATTTT
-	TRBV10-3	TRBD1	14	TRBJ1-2	CAISRDRGLGGYTF	TGTGCCATCAGCCGGGACAGGGGGCTTGGGGGCTACACCTTC
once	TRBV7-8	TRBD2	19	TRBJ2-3	CASSLSSLAGASSTDTQYF	TGTGCCAGCAGCTTAAGCTCCCTAGCGGGAGCTTCTAGCACAGATACGCAGTATTTT
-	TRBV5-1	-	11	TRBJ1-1	CASSRDSRAFF	TGCGCCAGCAGTCGCGACAGCAGAGCTTTCTTT
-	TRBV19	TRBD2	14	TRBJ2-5	CASSMREGGETQYF	TGTGCCAGTAGTATGCGGGAGGGAGGGGAGACCCAGTACTTC
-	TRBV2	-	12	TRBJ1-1	CASRQGLSEAFF	TGTGCCAGCAGACAGGGTTTGTCTGAAGCTTTCTTT
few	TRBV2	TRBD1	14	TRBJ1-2	CASSDGTGGYGYTF	TGTGCCAGCAGTGACGGGACAGGGGGCTATGGCTACACCTTC
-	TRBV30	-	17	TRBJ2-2	CAWTPRGRGQVTGELFF	TGTGCCTGGACCCCCCGGGGACGTGGTCAAGTCACCGGGGAGCTGTTTTTT
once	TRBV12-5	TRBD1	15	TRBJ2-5	CASGLGQGYQETQYF	TGTGCTAGTGGTTTGGGACAGGGGTACCAAGAGACCCAGTACTTC
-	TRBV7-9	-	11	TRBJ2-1	CASSFKNEQFF	TGTGCCAGCAGCTTTAAAAATGAGCAGTTCTTC
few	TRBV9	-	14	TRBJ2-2	CASSGFGDTGELFF	TGTGCCAGCAGCGGCTTTGGGGACACCGGGGAGCTGTTTTTT
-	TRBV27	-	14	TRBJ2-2	CASSRNTETGELFF	TGTGCCAGCAGCAGAAATACAGAGACCGGGGAGCTGTTTTTT
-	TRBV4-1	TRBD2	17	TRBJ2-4	CASSPGGAVLAKNIQYF	TGCGCCAGCAGCCCGGGGGGGGCAGTTCTAGCCAAAAACATTCAGTACTTC
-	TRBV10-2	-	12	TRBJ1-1	CASSERNTEAFF	TGCGCCAGCAGCGAACGGAACACTGAAGCTTTCTTT